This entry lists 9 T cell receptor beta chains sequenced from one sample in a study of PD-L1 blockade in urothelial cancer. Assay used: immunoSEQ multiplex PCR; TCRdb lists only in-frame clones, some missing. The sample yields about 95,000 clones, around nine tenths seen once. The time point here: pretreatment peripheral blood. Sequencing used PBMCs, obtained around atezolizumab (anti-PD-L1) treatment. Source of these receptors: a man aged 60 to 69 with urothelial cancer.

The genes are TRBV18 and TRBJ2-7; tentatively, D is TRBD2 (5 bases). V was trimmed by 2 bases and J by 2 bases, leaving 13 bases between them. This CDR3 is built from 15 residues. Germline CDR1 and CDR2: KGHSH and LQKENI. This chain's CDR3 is CASSPFPGSPYEQYF. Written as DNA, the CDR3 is TGTGCCAGCTCACCATTCCCGGGATCCCCCTACGAGCAGTACTTC.

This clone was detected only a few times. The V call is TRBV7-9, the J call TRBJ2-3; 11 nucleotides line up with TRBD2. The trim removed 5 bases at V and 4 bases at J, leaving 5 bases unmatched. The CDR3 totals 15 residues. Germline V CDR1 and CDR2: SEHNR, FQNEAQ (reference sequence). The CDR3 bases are TGTGCCAGCAGCAAGGGACTAGCGGCGGCAGATACGCAGTATTTT. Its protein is CASSKGLAAADTQYF.

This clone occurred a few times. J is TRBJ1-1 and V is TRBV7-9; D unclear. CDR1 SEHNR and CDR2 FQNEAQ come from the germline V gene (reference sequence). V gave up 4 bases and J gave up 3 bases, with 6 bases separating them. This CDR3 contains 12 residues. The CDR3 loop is CASSYEYTEAFF. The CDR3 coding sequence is TGTGCCAGCAGCTACGAGTACACTGAAGCTTTCTTT.

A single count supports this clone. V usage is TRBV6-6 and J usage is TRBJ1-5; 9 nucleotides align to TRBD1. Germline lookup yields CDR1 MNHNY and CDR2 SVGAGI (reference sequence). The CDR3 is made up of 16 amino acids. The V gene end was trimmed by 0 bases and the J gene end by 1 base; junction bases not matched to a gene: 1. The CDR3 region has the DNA TGTGCCAGCAGTTACTCCGGACAGGGGAGCAATCAGCCCCAGCATTTT. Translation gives CASSYSGQGSNQPQHF.

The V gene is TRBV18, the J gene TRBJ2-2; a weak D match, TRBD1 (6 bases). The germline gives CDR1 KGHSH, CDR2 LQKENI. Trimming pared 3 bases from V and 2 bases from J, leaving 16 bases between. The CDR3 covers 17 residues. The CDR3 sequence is CASSPLGAGSNTGELFF. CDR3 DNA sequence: TGTGCCAGCTCACCCCTGGGGGCAGGGAGCAACACCGGGGAGCTGTTTTTT. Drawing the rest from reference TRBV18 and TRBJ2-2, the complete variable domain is NAGVMQNPRHLVRRRGQEARLRCSPMKGHSHVYWYRQLPEEGLKFMVYLQKENIIDESGMPKERFSAEFPKEGPSILRIQQVVRGDSAAYFCASSPLGAGSNTGELFFGEGSRLTVL.

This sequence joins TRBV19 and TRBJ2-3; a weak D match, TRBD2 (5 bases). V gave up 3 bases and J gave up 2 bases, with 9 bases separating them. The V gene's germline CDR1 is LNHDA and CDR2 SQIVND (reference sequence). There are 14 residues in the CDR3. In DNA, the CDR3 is TGTGCCAGTAGTATTGGACTTCCCACAGATACGCAGTATTTT. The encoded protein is CASSIGLPTDTQYF.

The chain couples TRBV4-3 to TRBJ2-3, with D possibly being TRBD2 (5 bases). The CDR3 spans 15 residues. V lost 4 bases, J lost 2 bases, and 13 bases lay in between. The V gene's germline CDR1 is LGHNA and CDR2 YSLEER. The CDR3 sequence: CASSPSGFSTDTQYF. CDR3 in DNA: TGCGCCAGCAGCCCAAGCGGCTTTTCCACAGATACGCAGTATTTT.

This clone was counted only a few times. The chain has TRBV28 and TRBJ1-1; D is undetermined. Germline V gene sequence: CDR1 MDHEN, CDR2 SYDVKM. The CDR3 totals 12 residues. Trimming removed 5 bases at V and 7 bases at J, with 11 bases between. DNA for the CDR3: TGTGCCAGCAGTCCCCGGTCGATTGAAGCTTTCTTT. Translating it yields CASSPRSIEAFF.

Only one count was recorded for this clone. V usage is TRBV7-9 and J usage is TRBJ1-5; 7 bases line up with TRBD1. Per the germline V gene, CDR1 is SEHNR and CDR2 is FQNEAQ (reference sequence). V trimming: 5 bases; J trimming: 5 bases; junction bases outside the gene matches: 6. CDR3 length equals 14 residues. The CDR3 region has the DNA TGTGCCAGCAGCCCAGACAGGGCTGATCAGCCCCAGCATTTT. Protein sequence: CASSPDRADQPQHF.